A single TCR beta chain is shown here with its context. As yet, its antigen is unknown. The sample belongs to a study of shared clonotypes between healthy human individuals. Study-wide points: Relative to their counterparts shared across all four donors, non-shared clonotypes exhibited diminished generation probabilities.

Under the authors' procedure: Filtering differed because ImmunoSEQ produced junction-only sequences that carried no quality scores. Repertoires were generated with immunoSEQ multiplex PCR, while TCRdb's copy carries only in-frame clones and drops some. V, J and clone size are taken as reported in that table, and D and trimming were inferred from the DNA itself. The sample carries under 1,900,000 clones, approximately 98.5% recorded once. The authors divided CD4+ cells into CD45RA+ naive and CD45RA-negative memory subsets. Germline assignment: CDR1 MNHEY and CDR2 SVGAGI. The V end was cut by 5 bases, the J end by 6 bases, with 19 bases between. The CDR3 totals 15 residues.

Source material: naive CD4+ T cells sorted from blood. Noted subset: CD45RA+ positively selected. The clonotype originates from a man between 25 and 39 years old in good health. The chain employs TRBV6-5 and TRBJ2-5, with D perhaps matching TRBD1 or TRBD2 (5 bases each). DNA of the CDR3: TGTGCCAGCAGTGCCGCACAGGTCCCGGGAAAGACCCAGTACTTC. Residues: CASSAAQVPGKTQYF.